These 15 T cell receptor beta chains were all obtained from the same sample, sequenced in a study of cytomegalovirus exposure and HLA in healthy donors. PCR involved 60 Vbeta and 13 Jbeta primers. Sequencing was performed with immunoSEQ multiplex PCR; in TCRdb, only in-frame clones are kept and a portion is missing. The repertoire includes some 170,000 clones, 77% of them detected once, and roughly 3.5% sits in the top ten. The specimen was PBMCs. These receptors were obtained from a woman in her sixties or seventies in good health and CMV-seropositive.

This chain uses TRBV6-1 with TRBJ1-5; D gene uncertain. The CDR3 consists of 12 residues. Trimming pared 2 bases from V and 10 bases from J, leaving 9 bases between. Looked up from germline, CDR1 is MNHNS and CDR2 is SASEGT. The CDR3 nucleotides are TGTGCCAGCAGTGAAAGGGAGGGCCCCCAGCATTTT. This gives the protein CASSEREGPQHF.

The DNA of the CDR3 is TGTGCCAGCAGTCGCCGGGACAGGGTAAATGAGCAGTTCTTC. This gives the protein CASSRRDRVNEQFF. This chain joins TRBV28 and TRBJ2-1, with 9 bases that match TRBD1. V shed 5 bases, J shed 7 bases, and the junction held 6 bases outside the gene matches. This CDR3 is built from 14 residues. The germline CDR1 and CDR2 sequences are MDHEN and SYDVKM.

This clone occurred a few times. V and J are TRBV28 and TRBJ2-7, with D perhaps matching TRBD2 (6 bases). The germline V gene encodes CDR1 MDHEN and CDR2 SYDVKM. The CDR3 contains 14 residues. V gave up 4 bases and J gave up 3 bases, with 13 bases separating them. The CDR3 sequence: CASSSGGSDYEQYF. In DNA form, the CDR3 reads TGTGCCAGCAGTTCAGGAGGGAGTGACTACGAGCAGTACTTC.

The chain couples TRBV28 to TRBJ2-3; D is unclear. CDR1 and CDR2 (germline): MDHEN, SYDVKM. This CDR3 comprises 16 residues. Trimming cost V 5 bases and J 4 bases, with 19 bases left between them. CDR3 DNA sequence: TGTGCCAGCAGTATACCCGTGAGTATGGTCGCAGATACGCAGTATTTT. Amino acid sequence: CASSIPVSMVADTQYF.

This chain's CDR3 is CASSFLRGTGGYTF. CDR3 sequence (DNA): TGTGCCAGCAGTTTTTTGCGGGGCACGGGAGGCTACACCTTC. This sequence joins TRBV6-5 and TRBJ1-2, with a possible D match to TRBD1 (5 bases). Trimming shortened V by 4 bases and J by 8 bases, and 17 bases separated the two germline ends. This CDR3 has 14 amino acids. Germline CDR1 reads MNHEY; CDR2 reads SVGAGI.

V is TRBV11-1 and J is TRBJ2-1, with 9 bases matching TRBD1. The CDR3 is made up of 15 amino acids. J lost 2 bases, V lost 4 bases, and 3 bases had no gene match. Germline assignment: CDR1 SGHAT and CDR2 FQDESV (reference sequence). The CDR3, as DNA: TGTGCCAGCAGCTCAACAGGGGGCGCCTACAATGAGCAGTTCTTC. Translating gives CASSSTGGAYNEQFF.

The V gene is TRBV13, the J gene TRBJ1-1; D is undetermined. Per germline, CDR1 PRHDT and CDR2 FYEKMQ (reference sequence). V shed 0 bases and J shed 5 bases, with 7 bases lying between them. The CDR3 consists of 13 residues. The CDR3 protein is CASSLGISTEAFF. The CDR3 nucleotides are TGTGCCAGCAGCTTAGGTATCAGTACTGAAGCTTTCTTT. Full variable domain (rest looked up from reference TRBV13 and TRBJ1-1): AAGVIQSPRHLIKEKRETATLKCYPIPRHDTVYWYQQGPGQDPQFLISFYEKMQSDKGSIPDRFSAQQFSDYHSELNMSSLELGDSALYFCASSLGISTEAFFGQGTRLTVV.

This clone was seen more than once but under ten times. The V gene is TRBV28, the J gene TRBJ1-3, with a possible D match to TRBD1 (5 bases). CDR1 MDHEN and CDR2 SYDVKM come from the germline V gene. The CDR3 totals 14 residues. Trimming shortened V by 3 bases and J by 5 bases, and 11 bases separated the two germline ends. DNA of the CDR3: TGTGCCAGCAGTTTCCCCCGACAGCGAAACACCATATATTTT. Protein sequence: CASSFPRQRNTIYF. Combining the CDR3 with reference TRBV28 and TRBJ1-3 gives the whole variable domain DVKVTQSSRYLVKRTGEKVFLECVQDMDHENMFWYRQDPGLGLRLIYFSYDVKMKEKGDIPEGYSVSREKKERFSLILESASTNQTSMYLCASSFPRQRNTIYFGEGSWLTVV.

The chain is built from TRBV5-1 and TRBJ2-3; D perhaps matches TRBD2 (5 bases). Trimming took off 0 bases at V and 3 bases at J, with 17 bases between the two ends. The CDR3 length is 17 residues. CDR1 is SGHRS, CDR2 YFSETQ, per germline. As DNA, the CDR3 is TGCGCCAGCAGCTTGGCCCTGACTGGCGGGCAGACAGATACGCAGTATTTT. It yields the protein CASSLALTGGQTDTQYF.

This chain joins TRBV7-2 and TRBJ1-2; weak D call: TRBD1 (5 bases). The V gene's germline CDR1 is SGHTA and CDR2 FQGNSA. The CDR3 extends over 18 amino acids. V lost 0 bases and J lost 2, with 19 bases in between. The CDR3 nucleotides are TGTGCCAGCAGCTTAGCCAGGGAGGAGGGTTATGGAAACTATGGCTACACCTTC. This translates into CASSLAREEGYGNYGYTF.

This rearrangement joins TRBV5-1 to TRBJ1-3; D is uncertain. The length of the CDR3 is 15 residues. The germline V gene has CDR1 SGHRS and CDR2 YFSETQ. V was clipped by 5 bases and J by 2 bases, with 14 bases between them. The CDR3 sequence is CASRKGGEAGNTIYF. The DNA for the CDR3 is TGCGCCAGCAGAAAAGGTGGGGAGGCTGGAAACACCATATATTTT.

The rearrangement joins TRBV7-2 to TRBJ2-2; 8 positions agree with TRBD2. CDR3 length: 15 residues. The V segment lost 5 bases and the J segment 7 bases; nucleotides outside the gene matches: 9. Per the germline V gene, CDR1 is SGHTA and CDR2 is FQGNSA. The CDR3 here is CASSPAGVDIGELFF. The CDR3, as DNA: TGTGCCAGCAGCCCAGCGGGAGTGGATATCGGGGAGCTGTTTTTT.

The chain recombines TRBV27 with TRBJ1-2, with D uncertain. Germline assignment: CDR1 MNHEY and CDR2 SMNVEV (reference sequence). This CDR3 has 14 amino acids. The V and J ends lost 1 base and 7 bases respectively, with 13 bases between them. The CDR3 region has the DNA TGTGCCAGCAGTTTATGGAGCGGCGGAGGTGGCTACACCTTC. It yields the protein CASSLWSGGGGYTF.

V usage is TRBV27 and J usage is TRBJ2-4; 9 bases fit TRBD2. Germline V lookup: CDR1 MNHEY, CDR2 SMNVEV (reference sequence). The CDR3 extends over 19 amino acids. J gave up 2 bases and V 5 bases, and 16 bases lay outside the gene matches. In DNA form, the CDR3 reads TGTGCCAGCAGTCCGTCGGGACTAGCTTGGGGCCTAACCAAAAACATTCAGTACTTC. Encoded protein: CASSPSGLAWGLTKNIQYF.

The rearrangement links TRBV7-9 to TRBJ1-2; D is uncertain. The CDR3 length is 11 residues. The germline gives CDR1 SEHNR, CDR2 FQNEAQ (reference sequence). Trimming pared 1 base from V and 7 bases from J, leaving 4 bases between. The CDR3 spells CASSLGIGYTF. The CDR3 bases are TGTGCCAGCAGCTTAGGTATTGGCTACACCTTC.